What follows describes a single TCR beta chain. The ends lost 4 bases at V and 3 bases at J; junction bases unmatched: 1. This CDR3 comprises 15 residues. Germline V CDR1 and CDR2: MRHNA, SNTAGT. This sample was taken from a study of cytomegalovirus exposure and HLA in healthy donors. Amplification used 60 Vbeta primers and 13 Jbeta primers. Data came from immunoSEQ multiplex PCR; TCRdb stores just in-frame clones and leaves some out. In the table there are 35,000 to 55,000 clones, around 53% of which are singletons. Specimen: PBMCs. The origin of this receptor is a man in his fifties or sixties in good health and CMV-seronegative. The chain links TRBV6-4 to TRBJ2-1; TRBD2 matches 12 bases. CDR3 region: CASSGTSGDYNEQFF. The CDR3 DNA reads as TGTGCCAGCAGTGGGACTAGCGGGGACTACAATGAGCAGTTCTTC.